This TCR beta chain was identified in a study of radiation and T cells in renal cell carcinoma. Findings and caveats of the study: Top tumor clonotypes rose in blood 2 weeks post-radiation, then contracted. Pretreatment tumor biopsies were lacking, so baseline clonotypes are unknown.

Germline assignment: CDR1 LGHNA and CDR2 YSLEER. The V and J ends lost 0 bases and 5 bases respectively, with 16 bases between them. The CDR3 consists of 16 residues. Time point specified: baseline pretreatment blood. The treatment denotes: 15 Gy SBRT to primary tumor, nephrectomy 4 weeks later. Concerning this clone: What it binds is not known.

Assay used: immunoSEQ multiplex PCR; TCRdb lists only in-frame clones, some missing. The sample carries 150,000 or so clones, over 75% recorded once. Sequences were derived from blood, sampled from a patient whose treatment included radiotherapy and nephrectomy. The chain carries TRBV4-3 and TRBJ2-5; tentatively, D is TRBD1 (6 bases). The clonotype originates from a woman aged 45-65 years with renal cell carcinoma. CDR3 loop: CASSQDLRAGAETQYF. DNA for the CDR3: TGCGCCAGCAGCCAAGATTTGAGGGCAGGGGCCGAGACCCAGTACTTC.